This TCR beta chain emerged from a study of blood T cell repertoires in COVID-19 (TCRdb year 2020). About the investigation overall: Samples from collaborators originated in the United States, Italy and Spain and spanned both the acute and convalescent phases of COVID-19. The material from the prospective study consisted of cDNA or gDNA derived from T cells, B-cell-depleted T cells, or PBMCs. The dataset comprised deeply sampled blood TCRbeta repertoires from subjects exposed to, actively infected with, or recovered from COVID-19. The repertoires were made available in a free public database intended to serve as a resource for research on the immune response to SARS-CoV-2. The samples were drawn from two sources: the first 160 participants of the ongoing ImmuneRACE study, and 1,000 to 1,500 subjects contributed by 6 global collaborators. The sample metadata nearly always contained a de-identified subject ID, COVID-19 status, age in years and sex. Where HLA class I and class II types were available, the types were taken from metadata supplied by the sample provider, not from assay-based typing. Broader findings and caveats from the paper: Clinical and demographic metadata were provided uncurated, with the amount varying by source and participant.

TCRbeta CDR3 regions were amplified from genomic DNA using the immunoSEQ Assay, a bias-controlled multiplex PCR. Concerning the study's data processing: The number of nucleated cells in each sample was estimated by amplification of reference gene primers within the assay. Sequence reads were collapsed and filtered to measure the absolute abundance of every unique TCRbeta CDR3 rearrangement. For each sample, productive Simpson clonality was calculated by taking the square root of Simpson's diversity index across productive rearrangements. TCRdb carries this immuneACCESS record with in-frame sequences only. Its versions omit some clonotypes, under half of them owing to an unresolved V gene in the studies checked, with the rest unexplained. That table is the source of V, J and clone size, and D and trimming were worked out from the DNA. The sample includes 120,000 or so clones, with 70% to 80% observed a single time. Jointly, the top ten make up under 45% of the sample.

The collaborating institutions used their own protocols to collect whole blood in K2EDTA tubes. Collaborator samples were shipped for TCRbeta analysis as frozen whole blood, isolated PBMCs, or DNA extracted from either sample type. Comment on this clone: Its target antigen remains unknown. Base-call qualities are not available, and no considerably larger clone is one nucleotide away.

Reading from cysteine to phenylalanine, the CDR3 counts 12 amino acids. The entry retains the CDR3 DNA only, 36 bases that are in frame from base 1. After removal of 7 bases from V and 7 bases from J, the junction retains 5 bases not matched to a gene. The germline V gene sets CDR1 to MDHEN and CDR2 to SYDVKM. Specimen: peripheral blood. This receptor was identified in a man aged 35-49 years with active or convalescent COVID-19. In this chain, TRBV28 is recombined with TRBJ1-2; TRBD1 aligns with 8 central bases. CDR3 reads: CASTLRGLGYTF. Here is the DNA: TGTGCCAGCACCCTCAGGGGGCTTGGCTACACCTTC.